The 16 T cell receptor beta chains below come from one sample, sequenced in a study of early T cells in non-severe SARS-CoV-2 infection. TCRdb reanalysed the 5' RACE reads using MiXCR and keeps one entry per CDR3 protein. The table lists 70,000 or so distinct CDR3 sequences, approximately 11% of them singletons. Sequenced material: whole blood. The source of these receptors is an adult who was a healthcare worker with PCR-confirmed SARS-CoV-2 infection or an uninfected control (not recorded which).

Note on this clonotype: This may be a read error: a much more frequent sequence differs by one nucleotide. The chain is built from TRBV3-1 and TRBJ2-3; D remains unclear. Germline V gene sequence: CDR1 LGHDT, CDR2 YNNKEL (reference sequence). This CDR3 spans 12 amino acids. Deletions cut 5 bases from V and 2 bases from J, with 5 bases between. Here the CDR3 DNA reads TGTGCCAGCAGCTGGAACACAGATACGCAGTATTTT. Protein product: CASSWNTDTQYF.

This clonotype was seen a handful of times. The CDR3 nucleotides read TGTGCCAGCAGCCGATCCGCTCTCACAGATACGCAGTATTTT. This gives the protein CASSRSALTDTQYF. This sequence joins TRBV11-2 and TRBJ2-3; D gene unclear. There are 14 residues in the CDR3. Trimming stripped 5 bases from V and 2 bases from J, with 11 bases between. Germline CDR1 reads SGHAT; CDR2 reads FQNNGV. The whole variable domain, filled in from reference TRBV11-2 and TRBJ2-3, reads EAGVAQSPRYKIIEKRQSVAFWCNPISGHATLYWYQQILGQGPKLLIQFQNNGVVDDSQLPKDRFSAERLKGVDSTLKIQPAKLEDSAVYLCASSRSALTDTQYFGPGTRLTVL.

The chain couples TRBV20-1 to TRBJ1-5, with TRBD1 as a possible D gene (6 bases). V lost 0 bases and J 7 bases, leaving 10 bases between the germline ends. This CDR3 contains 13 residues. The germline V gene has CDR1 DFQATT and CDR2 SNEGSKA (reference sequence). The chain's CDR3 is CSARDSGVQPQHF. The CDR3 nucleotides read TGCAGTGCTAGAGATTCAGGGGTGCAGCCCCAGCATTTT.

There are many counts of this clonotype. The chain employs TRBV2 and TRBJ1-5; unclear D gene. This CDR3 has 14 residues. Germline V lookup: CDR1 SNHLY, CDR2 FYNNEI. With 4 bases removed from V and 5 bases from J, the gap between germline ends came to 12 bases. In nucleotides, the CDR3 is TGTGCCAGCAGTGGGGGAAGGAATTATCAGCCCCAGCATTTT. Translation gives CASSGGRNYQPQHF.

This clonotype was seen at least ten times. This rearrangement joins TRBV7-7 to TRBJ2-2, with 7 bases lining up with TRBD1. Germline CDR1 SSHAT, CDR2 FNYEAQ (reference sequence). With 10 bases clipped from V and 1 base from J, the junction kept 3 bases outside the gene matches. This CDR3 contains 13 residues. CDR3 bases: TGTGCCACCCGGACAGGGAACACCGGGGAGCTGTTTTTT. Its translation: CATRTGNTGELFF.

This clonotype was found many times. The rearrangement joins TRBV9 to TRBJ2-5; 7 positions match TRBD2. Germline V gene sequence: CDR1 SGDLS, CDR2 YYNGEE. CDR3 length: 16 amino acids. V was clipped by 0 bases and J by 1 base; unmatched bases: 6. CDR3 amino acids: CASSVGDSGLQETQYF. The CDR3 DNA is TGTGCCAGCAGCGTAGGTGATAGCGGGCTCCAAGAGACCCAGTACTTC.

This sequence joins TRBV5-1 and TRBJ2-1; the D is unclear. The V end was cut by 0 bases, the J end by 5 bases, with 6 bases between. The CDR3 is made up of 13 amino acids. Germline V gives CDR1 SGHRS, CDR2 YFSETQ. CDR3 sequence: CASSLGVNNEQFF. The CDR3 DNA sequence: TGCGCCAGCAGCTTGGGCGTGAACAATGAGCAGTTCTTC.

This clonotype was detected ten times or more. The J gene is TRBJ2-3, the V gene TRBV5-1, with TRBD2 matching 13 bases. Trimming took 4 bases from V and 5 from J; bases not matched to a gene: 4. Germline-derived CDR1 and CDR2 are SGHRS and YFSETQ. The CDR3 is 15 amino acids. CDR3 sequence (DNA): TGCGCCAGCAGCATTGGGACTAGCGGGAAAGATACGCAGTATTTT. This gives the protein CASSIGTSGKDTQYF.

V usage is TRBV20-1 and J usage is TRBJ2-1; 8 nucleotides agree with TRBD2. Germline CDR1 and CDR2: DFQATT and SNEGSKA (reference sequence). CDR3 size: 13 residues. The CDR3, as DNA: TGCAGCCAAATCGGACTAGCCCACAATGAGCAGTTCTTC. This translates into CSQIGLAHNEQFF.

This clonotype was recorded a few times. The chain uses TRBV28 and TRBJ2-5; 8 bases are shared with TRBD1. Germline V CDR1 and CDR2: MDHEN, SYDVKM. V lost 6 bases to trimming and J lost 4 bases; unmatched junction nucleotides: 13. This CDR3 contains 16 residues. CDR3 loop: CASRLHLTGEGETQYF. CDR3 nucleotides: TGTGCCAGCAGACTCCACCTGACAGGGGAAGGAGAGACCCAGTACTTC.

This clonotype has only a few counts. This sequence joins TRBV28 and TRBJ2-2, with D perhaps matching TRBD1 (5 bases). Trimming removed 3 bases from V and 1 base from J, with 6 bases in between. Germline V gene lookup returns CDR1 MDHEN and CDR2 SYDVKM. The CDR3 loop spans 14 amino acids. The CDR3 bases are TGTGCCAGCAGTTTGACAGAGAACACCGGGGAGCTGTTTTTT. Protein product: CASSLTENTGELFF.

This clonotype was detected only once. The rearrangement joins TRBV20-1 to TRBJ2-7; TRBD1 matches 7 bases. From germline, CDR1 is DFQATT and CDR2 SNEGSKA (reference sequence). This CDR3 is built from 14 residues. Trimming removed 6 bases from V and 1 base from J; junction bases left unmatched: 9. The CDR3 bases are TGCAGTGCGATGGGACAGTCGCTATCCTACGAGCAGTACTTC. Translation gives CSAMGQSLSYEQYF.

V gene TRBV7-3 combines with J gene TRBJ2-2, with D perhaps TRBD2 (6 bases). Trimming pared 2 bases from V and 0 bases from J, leaving 13 bases between. The CDR3 extends over 17 amino acids. CDR1 is SGHTA, CDR2 FQGTGA, per germline. CDR3 nucleotides: TGTGCCAGCAGCTTATCTTCCGGGACTTCGAACACCGGGGAGCTGTTTTTT. Amino acids: CASSLSSGTSNTGELFF.

This chain joins TRBV4-1 and TRBJ2-7, with D perhaps matching TRBD1 (5 bases). Germline CDR1 and CDR2: MGHRA and YSYEKL. This CDR3 is built from 15 residues. Trimming left V 3 bases short and J 3 bases short, with 15 bases between. CDR3: CASSQATDFFYEQYF. The DNA for the CDR3 is TGCGCCAGCAGCCAGGCGACAGACTTCTTCTACGAGCAGTACTTC.

The J gene is TRBJ2-1, the V gene TRBV11-2, with 9 bases fitting TRBD1. Germline V lookup: CDR1 SGHAT, CDR2 FQNNGV. V was pared by 5 bases and J by 10 bases, with 9 bases of the junction left unmatched. CDR3 size: 14 residues. In nucleotides, the CDR3 is TGTGCCAGCAGCCGACCCGGGACAGGGTGGGAGCAGTTCTTC. The encoded protein is CASSRPGTGWEQFF.

The chain recombines TRBV19 with TRBJ2-7; 10 bases are shared with TRBD2. CDR1 LNHDA and CDR2 SQIVND come from the germline V gene (reference sequence). The ends lost 4 bases at V and 7 bases at J; junction bases unmatched: 10. The length of the CDR3 is 15 residues. The CDR3 region is CASSTSGGSIGEQYF. CDR3 DNA: TGTGCCAGTAGTACTAGCGGGGGAAGTATAGGGGAGCAGTACTTC.